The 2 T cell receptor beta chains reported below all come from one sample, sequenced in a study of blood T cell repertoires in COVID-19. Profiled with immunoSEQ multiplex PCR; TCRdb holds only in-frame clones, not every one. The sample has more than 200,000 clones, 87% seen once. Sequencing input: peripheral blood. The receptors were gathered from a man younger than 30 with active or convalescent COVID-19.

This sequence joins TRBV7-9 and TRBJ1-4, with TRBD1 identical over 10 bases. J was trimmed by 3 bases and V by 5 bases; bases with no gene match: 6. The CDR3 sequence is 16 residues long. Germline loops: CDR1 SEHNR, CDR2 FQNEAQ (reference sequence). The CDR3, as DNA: TGTGCCAGCAGCCCAGGACAGGGGGACGCTAATGAAAAACTGTTTTTT. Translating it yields CASSPGQGDANEKLFF.

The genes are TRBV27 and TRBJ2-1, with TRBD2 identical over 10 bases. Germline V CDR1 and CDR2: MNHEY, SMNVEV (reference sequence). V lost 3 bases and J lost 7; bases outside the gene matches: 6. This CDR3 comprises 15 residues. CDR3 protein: CASSFASGRSNEQFF. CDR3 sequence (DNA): TGTGCCAGCAGTTTTGCTAGCGGGAGAAGTAATGAGCAGTTCTTC.